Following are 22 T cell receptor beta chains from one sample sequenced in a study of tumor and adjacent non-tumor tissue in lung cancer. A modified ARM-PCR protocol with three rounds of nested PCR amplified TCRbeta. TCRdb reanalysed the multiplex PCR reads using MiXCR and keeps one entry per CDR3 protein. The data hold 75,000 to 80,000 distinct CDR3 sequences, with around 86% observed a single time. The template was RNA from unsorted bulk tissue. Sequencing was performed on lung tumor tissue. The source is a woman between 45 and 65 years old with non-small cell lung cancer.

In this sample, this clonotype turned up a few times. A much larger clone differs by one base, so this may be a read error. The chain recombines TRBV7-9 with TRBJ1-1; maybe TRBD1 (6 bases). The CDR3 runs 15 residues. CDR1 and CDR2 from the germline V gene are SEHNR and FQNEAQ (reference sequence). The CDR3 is CASSPTQGGNAESFF. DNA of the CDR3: TGTGCCAGCAGCCCCACACAGGGAGGGAACGCTGAATCTTTCTTT.

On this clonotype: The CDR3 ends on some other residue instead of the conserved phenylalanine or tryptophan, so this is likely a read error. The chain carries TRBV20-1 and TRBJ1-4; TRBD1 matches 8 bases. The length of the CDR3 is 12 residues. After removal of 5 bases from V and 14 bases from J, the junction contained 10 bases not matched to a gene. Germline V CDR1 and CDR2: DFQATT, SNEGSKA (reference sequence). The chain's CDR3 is CSAGQGAFTLFV. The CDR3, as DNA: TGCAGTGCTGGGCAGGGGGCCTTCACTCTGTTTGTT.

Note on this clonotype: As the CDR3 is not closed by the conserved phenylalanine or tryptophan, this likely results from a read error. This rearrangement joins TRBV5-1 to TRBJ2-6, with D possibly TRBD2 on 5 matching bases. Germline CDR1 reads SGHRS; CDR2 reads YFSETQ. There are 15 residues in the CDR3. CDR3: CAGSHGSSGANVLTS. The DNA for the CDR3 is TGCGCCGGCAGCCATGGGAGCTCCGGGGCCAACGTCCTGACTTCC.

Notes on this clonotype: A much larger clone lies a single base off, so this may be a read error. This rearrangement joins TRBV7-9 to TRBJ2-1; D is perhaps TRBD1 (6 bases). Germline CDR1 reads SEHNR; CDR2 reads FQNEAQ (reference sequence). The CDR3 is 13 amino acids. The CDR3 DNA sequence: TGTGCCTGCAGCCCAACAGGGTACAATGAGCAGTTCTTC. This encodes CACSPTGYNEQFF.

The CDR3 coding sequence is TGCAGCGCCTCACCGGGGGGACATAGAGAATACAAGCAGTACTTC. This gives the protein CSASPGGHREYKQYF. The chain combines TRBV20-1 with TRBJ2-7, with D possibly TRBD2 on 7 matching bases. Germline CDR1 reads DFQATT; CDR2 reads SNEGSKA (reference sequence). This CDR3 has 15 residues.

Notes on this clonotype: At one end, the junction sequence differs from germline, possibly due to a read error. CDR3 coding DNA: TGTGCAATCGCAGTGGGGGCCTACGAGCAGTACTTT. This sequence encodes CAIAVGAYEQYF. The V and J genes are TRBV10-3 and TRBJ2-7, with D possibly being TRBD1 (6 bases). The CDR3 is 12 residues long. CDR1 and CDR2 (germline): ENHRY, SYGVKD.

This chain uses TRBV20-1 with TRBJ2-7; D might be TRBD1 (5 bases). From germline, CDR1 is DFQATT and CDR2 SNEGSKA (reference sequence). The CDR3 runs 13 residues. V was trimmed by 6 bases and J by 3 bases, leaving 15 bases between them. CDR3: CSANQVDIYEQYF. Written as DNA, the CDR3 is TGCAGTGCAAACCAAGTGGACATCTACGAGCAGTACTTC.

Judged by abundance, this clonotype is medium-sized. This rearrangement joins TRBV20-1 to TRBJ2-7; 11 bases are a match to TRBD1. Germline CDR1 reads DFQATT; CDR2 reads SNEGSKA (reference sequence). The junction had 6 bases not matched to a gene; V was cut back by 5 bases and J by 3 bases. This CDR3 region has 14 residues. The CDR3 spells CSAEPGTGGYEQYF. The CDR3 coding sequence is TGCAGTGCTGAGCCCGGGACAGGGGGCTACGAGCAGTACTTC.

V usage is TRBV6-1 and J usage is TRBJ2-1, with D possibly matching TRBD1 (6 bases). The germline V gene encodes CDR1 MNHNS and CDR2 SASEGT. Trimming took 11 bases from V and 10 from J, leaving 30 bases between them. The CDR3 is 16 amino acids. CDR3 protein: CACKSITGSFVDEQFF. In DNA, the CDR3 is TGTGCCTGCAAGAGCATAACAGGGTCCTTTGTGGACGAGCAGTTCTTC.

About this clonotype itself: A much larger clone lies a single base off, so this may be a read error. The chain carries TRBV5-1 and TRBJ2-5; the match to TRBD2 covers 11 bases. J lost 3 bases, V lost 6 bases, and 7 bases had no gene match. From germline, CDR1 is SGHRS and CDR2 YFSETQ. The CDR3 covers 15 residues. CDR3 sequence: CASNPRLAGKETQYF. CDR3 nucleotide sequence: TGCGCCAGCAACCCGAGACTAGCGGGAAAAGAGACCCAGTACTTC.

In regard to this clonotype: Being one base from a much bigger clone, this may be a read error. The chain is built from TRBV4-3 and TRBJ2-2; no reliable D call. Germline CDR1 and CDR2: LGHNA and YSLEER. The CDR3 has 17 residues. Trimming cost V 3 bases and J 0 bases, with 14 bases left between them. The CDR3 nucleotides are TGCGCCAGCAGCCACGAAATAGCAGGCGCGAACACCGGGGAGCTGTTTTTT. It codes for CASSHEIAGANTGELFF.

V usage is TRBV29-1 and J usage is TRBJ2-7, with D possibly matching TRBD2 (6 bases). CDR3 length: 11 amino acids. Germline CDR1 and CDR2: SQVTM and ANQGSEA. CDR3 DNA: TGCGGCGCCGTGGGGGGCTACGAGCAGTACTTC. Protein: CGAVGGYEQYF.

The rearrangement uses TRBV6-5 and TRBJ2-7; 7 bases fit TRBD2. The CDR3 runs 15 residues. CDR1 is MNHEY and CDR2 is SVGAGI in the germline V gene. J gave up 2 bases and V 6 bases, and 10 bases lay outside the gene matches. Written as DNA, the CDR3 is TGTGCCAGCAGCTACCCGGCGGGAGTTACCTACGAGCAGTACTTC. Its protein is CASSYPAGVTYEQYF.

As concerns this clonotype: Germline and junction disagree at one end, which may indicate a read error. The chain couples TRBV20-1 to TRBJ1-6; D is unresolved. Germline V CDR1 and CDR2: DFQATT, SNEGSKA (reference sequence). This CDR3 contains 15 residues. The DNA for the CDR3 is TGCAGTGCTAGAGATCTGGTAAGGTTTAGTTCACCCGTCCACTTT. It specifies CSARDLVRFSSPVHF.

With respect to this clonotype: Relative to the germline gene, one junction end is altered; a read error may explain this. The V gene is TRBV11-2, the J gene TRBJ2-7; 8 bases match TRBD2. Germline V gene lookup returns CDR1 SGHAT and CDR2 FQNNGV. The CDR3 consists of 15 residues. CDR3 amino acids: CASTFGIAGYDERYF. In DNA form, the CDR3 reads TGTGCCAGCACCTTTGGAATAGCGGGATATGACGAGCGGTACTTC.

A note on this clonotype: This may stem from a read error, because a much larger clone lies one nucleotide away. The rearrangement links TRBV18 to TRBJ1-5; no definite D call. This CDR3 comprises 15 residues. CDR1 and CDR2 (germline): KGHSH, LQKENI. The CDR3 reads CACSPSYGSNQPQHF. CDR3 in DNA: TGTGCCTGCTCACCTTCCTACGGGAGCAATCAGCCCCAGCATTTT.

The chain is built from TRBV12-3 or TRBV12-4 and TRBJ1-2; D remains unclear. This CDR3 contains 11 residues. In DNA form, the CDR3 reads TGTACCATCAGTTTAGGAGATGGCTACACCTTC. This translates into CTISLGDGYTF.

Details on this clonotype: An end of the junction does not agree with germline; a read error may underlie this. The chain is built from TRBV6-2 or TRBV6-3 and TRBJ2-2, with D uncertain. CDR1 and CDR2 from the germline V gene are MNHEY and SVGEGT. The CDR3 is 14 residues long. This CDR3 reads CASTLGRNTGELFF. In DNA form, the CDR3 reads TGTGCCAGCACCCTGGGCAGAAACACTGGGGAGCTGTTTTTT.

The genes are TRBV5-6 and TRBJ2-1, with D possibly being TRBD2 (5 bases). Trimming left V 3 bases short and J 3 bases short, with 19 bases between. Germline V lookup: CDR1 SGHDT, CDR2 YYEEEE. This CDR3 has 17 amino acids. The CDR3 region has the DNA TGTGCCAGCAGCTCTTTGGTGGCCGGGATGGACTACAATGAGCAGTTCTTC. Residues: CASSSLVAGMDYNEQFF.

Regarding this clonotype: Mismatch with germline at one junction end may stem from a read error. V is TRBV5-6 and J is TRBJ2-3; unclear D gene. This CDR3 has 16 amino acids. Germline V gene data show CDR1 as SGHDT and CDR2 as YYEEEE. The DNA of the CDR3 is TGTGCCAGCAGCCCCAGATTCGCTGCAGGCACATATACTCAGTATTTT. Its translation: CASSPRFAAGTYTQYF.

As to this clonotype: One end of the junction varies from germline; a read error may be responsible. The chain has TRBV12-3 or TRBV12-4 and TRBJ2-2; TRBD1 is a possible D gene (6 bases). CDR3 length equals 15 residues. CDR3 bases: TGTGCCAACAGTTTGAAAGAGGGGGTTACCGAGGAGCTGTTTTTT. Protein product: CANSLKEGVTEELFF.

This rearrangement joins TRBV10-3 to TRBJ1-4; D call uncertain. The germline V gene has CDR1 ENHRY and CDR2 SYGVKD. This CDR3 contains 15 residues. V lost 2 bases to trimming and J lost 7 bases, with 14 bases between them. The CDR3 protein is CAISEPDPSIEKLFF. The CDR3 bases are TGTGCCATCAGTGAGCCCGACCCCTCTATTGAAAAACTGTTTTTT.